Below are 32 T cell receptor beta chains sequenced from a single sample in a study of blood T cell repertoires in COVID-19. Assay: immunoSEQ multiplex PCR; the TCRdb copy retains only in-frame clones and omits some. The profile covers 70,000 to 95,000 clones, with about 82% appearing a single time and 1.5% to 2% taken by the ten largest. Sample: peripheral blood. The receptors were sampled from an older woman with acute or convalescent COVID-19.

The rearrangement uses TRBV7-9 and TRBJ1-3; D may be TRBD1 (5 bases). Per the germline V gene, CDR1 is SEHNR and CDR2 is FQNEAQ (reference sequence). The CDR3 covers 14 residues. V lost 6 bases, J lost 7 bases, and 16 bases lay in between. The CDR3 DNA follows: TGTGCCAGCAGGAACCGAGGTGGGGGGAACACCATATATTTT. It specifies CASRNRGGGNTIYF.

This clone was recorded only once. The CDR3 DNA follows: TGTGCCAGCGCACAGGGACCGTCAGGAGAGACCCAGTACTTC. It is translated as CASAQGPSGETQYF. The J gene is TRBJ2-5, the V gene TRBV27; possibly TRBD1 for D (6 bases). The CDR3 loop spans 14 amino acids. Germline assignment: CDR1 MNHEY and CDR2 SMNVEV (reference sequence). The ends were cut back, 8 bases at V and 4 bases at J, with 17 bases in the middle.

In regard to this clone: The same CDR3 is also encoded by other DNA sequences in this sample. The rearrangement links TRBV4-2 to TRBJ1-2; 10 bases match TRBD1. V lost 1 base and J lost 6; bases outside the gene matches: 5. The CDR3 has 15 residues. The germline gives CDR1 LGHNA, CDR2 YNFKEQ. The CDR3 sequence: CASSQVPGQGHGYTF. The CDR3 nucleotides are TGTGCCAGCAGCCAAGTACCGGGACAGGGGCATGGCTACACCTTC.

This chain uses TRBV6-2 or TRBV6-3 with TRBJ2-7; D gene unclear. V lost 0 bases, J lost 0 bases, and 15 bases lay in between. The CDR3 length is 17 residues. Per the germline V gene, CDR1 is MNHEY and CDR2 is SVGEGT. The CDR3 nucleotides read TGTGCCAGCAGTTACTCTACCGGTCGGGTTAGCTCCTACGAGCAGTACTTC. It yields the protein CASSYSTGRVSSYEQYF.

J is TRBJ1-4 and V is TRBV6-5; unclear D gene. Germline-derived CDR1 and CDR2 are MNHEY and SVGAGI. Trimming shortened V by 5 bases and J by 5 bases, and 9 bases separated the two germline ends. This CDR3 has 13 amino acids. Here the CDR3 reads CASSMTQNEKLFF. In nucleotides, the CDR3 is TGTGCCAGCAGTATGACTCAAAATGAAAAACTGTTTTTT.

This chain links TRBV6-6 with TRBJ2-7; 11 nucleotides line up with TRBD2. The CDR3 totals 16 residues. Looked up from germline, CDR1 is MNHNY and CDR2 is SVGAGI (reference sequence). V shed 7 bases, J shed 3 bases, and the junction held 11 bases outside the gene matches. The CDR3 sequence: CASTLKRGTSGYEQYF. For the CDR3, the DNA is TGTGCCAGCACCCTAAAAAGAGGGACTAGCGGCTACGAGCAGTACTTC.

The V call is TRBV6-6, the J call TRBJ2-1, with a tentative D call TRBD1 (5 bases). Trimming took 5 bases from V and 4 from J, leaving 15 bases between them. From germline, CDR1 is MNHNY and CDR2 SVGAGI (reference sequence). This CDR3 spans 15 amino acids. CDR3 region: CASSTLKTDYNEQFF. The CDR3 bases are TGTGCCAGCAGTACCCTTAAGACAGATTACAATGAGCAGTTCTTC.

The chain has TRBV6-5 and TRBJ2-3; possibly TRBD1 for D (5 bases). Germline V gives CDR1 MNHEY, CDR2 SVGAGI. V lost 6 bases to trimming and J lost 2 bases, with 15 bases between them. CDR3 length: 15 residues. As DNA, the CDR3 is TGTGCCAGCAGCTCCCAGGGTCGCGACACAGATACGCAGTATTTT. Translating it yields CASSSQGRDTDTQYF.

This clone came up a few times. V is TRBV7-3 and J is TRBJ1-6, with D perhaps matching TRBD1 (6 bases). The germline CDR1 and CDR2 sequences are SGHTA and FQGTGA. The CDR3 runs to 13 residues. V shed 1 base and J shed 9 bases, with 7 bases lying between them. The CDR3 sequence is CASSLNRVSPLHF. The CDR3 nucleotides read TGTGCCAGCAGCTTAAACAGGGTTTCACCCCTCCACTTT.

The rearrangement uses TRBV27 and TRBJ1-2, with D possibly being TRBD1 (5 bases). V lost 4 bases and J 8 bases, leaving 17 bases between the germline ends. The CDR3 consists of 14 residues. Germline values: CDR1 MNHEY, CDR2 SMNVEV (reference sequence). The CDR3: CASSSTAGNYGYTF. In DNA form, the CDR3 reads TGTGCCAGCAGTTCGACAGCGGGTAATTACGGCTACACCTTC.

The rearrangement uses TRBV7-9 and TRBJ2-1; 11 positions match TRBD2. CDR1 is SEHNR and CDR2 is FQNEAQ in the germline V gene (reference sequence). CDR3 size: 15 residues. After removal of 5 bases from V and 6 bases from J, the junction contained 6 bases not matched to a gene. This CDR3 reads CASSLGLAVGNEQFF. The CDR3 nucleotides are TGTGCCAGCAGCCTGGGACTAGCGGTCGGCAATGAGCAGTTCTTC.

This clone is classed as medium-sized. The rearrangement uses TRBV14 and TRBJ2-1; 11 bases fit TRBD1. The trim removed 1 base at V and 9 bases at J, leaving 8 bases unmatched. The CDR3 loop spans 16 amino acids. CDR1 SGHDN and CDR2 FVKESK come from the germline V gene. The CDR3 DNA reads TGTGCCAGCAGCCAAGTCTCTTGGACAGGGGGCACTGAGCAGTTCTTC. Its translation is CASSQVSWTGGTEQFF.

The chain is built from TRBV9 and TRBJ2-1; maybe TRBD2 (6 bases). The CDR3 spans 15 residues. The V gene lost 4 bases and the J gene lost 4 bases, with 15 bases spanning the gap. Germline CDR1 is SGDLS and CDR2 is YYNGEE. The DNA for the CDR3 is TGTGCCAGCAGCCCCCGATACAGCGGGTACAATGAGCAGTTCTTC. Protein product: CASSPRYSGYNEQFF.

The rearrangement uses TRBV6-2 or TRBV6-3 and TRBJ2-1, with 9 bases fitting TRBD2. This CDR3 region has 15 residues. The V gene end was trimmed by 2 bases and the J gene end by 9 bases; junction bases not matched to a gene: 8. CDR1 and CDR2 from the germline V gene are MNHEY and SVGEGT. This chain's CDR3 is CASSYLAGTVGEQFF. The DNA for the CDR3 is TGTGCCAGCAGTTACCTAGCGGGAACCGTGGGTGAGCAGTTCTTC.

The chain uses TRBV11-1 and TRBJ2-3, with TRBD2 as a possible D gene (5 bases). V shed 5 bases and J shed 0 bases, with 12 bases lying between them. The germline CDR1 and CDR2 sequences are SGHAT and FQDESV (reference sequence). The CDR3 extends over 15 amino acids. CDR3 nucleotides: TGTGCCAGCAGCCAACTAAGGACTAGCACAGATACGCAGTATTTT. This translates into CASSQLRTSTDTQYF.

This chain connects TRBV2 to TRBJ1-5; 10 positions agree with TRBD1. Per the germline V gene, CDR1 is SNHLY and CDR2 is FYNNEI. The V and J ends lost 5 bases and 7 bases, in that order; junction bases with no gene match: 8. The length of the CDR3 is 15 residues. Here the CDR3 DNA reads TGTGCCAGCAGTTACTTGGGGACAGGGGAACAGCCCCAGCATTTT. Amino acid sequence: CASSYLGTGEQPQHF.

This clone was counted only a few times. The chain combines TRBV6-2 or TRBV6-3 with TRBJ1-1; D is uncertain. The V gene lost 5 bases and the J gene lost 11 bases, with 15 bases spanning the gap. From germline, CDR1 is MNHEY and CDR2 SVGEGT. The CDR3 consists of 12 residues. The CDR3, as DNA: TGTGCCAGCAGTGGGAGGGTTTCTTGGGCTTTCTTT. Translation gives CASSGRVSWAFF.

This clone was detected only a few times. The rearrangement uses TRBV15 and TRBJ1-5; possible D gene TRBD1, 6 bases. CDR3 length equals 15 residues. The germline gives CDR1 LNHNV, CDR2 YYDKDF (reference sequence). V lost 5 bases to trimming and J lost 3 bases, with 14 bases between them. The CDR3 sequence: CATSADKGVNQPQHF. DNA of the CDR3: TGTGCCACCAGCGCGGACAAGGGGGTCAATCAGCCCCAGCATTTT.

CDR3 sequence reads: CAWENHGAFF. The DNA of the CDR3 is TGTGCCTGGGAGAACCATGGAGCTTTCTTT. The genes are TRBV30 and TRBJ1-1; D call uncertain. This CDR3 spans 10 amino acids. V was clipped by 5 bases and J by 10 bases, with 11 bases between them. Germline lookup yields CDR1 GTSNPN and CDR2 SVGIG (reference sequence).

This chain connects TRBV30 to TRBJ2-5, with TRBD1 identical over 8 bases. This CDR3 region has 15 residues. Germline V gene data show CDR1 as GTSNPN and CDR2 as SVGIG (reference sequence). J lost 5 bases, V lost 0 bases, and 8 bases had no gene match. The DNA of the CDR3 is TGTGCCTGGAGTGTTGGACAGGGTCTAGGCGAGACCCAGTACTTC. This gives the protein CAWSVGQGLGETQYF.

The chain has TRBV3-1 (or the pseudogene TRBV3-2) and TRBJ2-5, with 10 nucleotides matching TRBD2. The CDR3 sequence is 18 residues long. The J segment lost 4 bases and the V segment lost 2 bases, leaving 13 bases of the junction unmatched. Germline CDR1 and CDR2: LGHDT and YNNKEL (reference sequence). CDR3 nucleotides: TGTGCCAGCAGCCAACGTCTAGCGGGGGCCGGCGGTGGAGAGACCCAGTACTTC. It specifies CASSQRLAGAGGGETQYF.

The CDR3 DNA reads TGTGCCACCAGTGATCCCCGACAGGGAGGTATCAGGGGCTACACCTTC. Translated, it gives CATSDPRQGGIRGYTF. The gene calls are TRBV24-1 and TRBJ1-2; 7 bases fit TRBD1. The CDR3 length is 16 residues. V gave up 3 bases and J gave up 8 bases; unmatched junction bases: 14. The germline V gene encodes CDR1 KGHDR and CDR2 SFDVKD.

The chain combines TRBV9 with TRBJ2-7, with 8 bases lining up with TRBD2. CDR1 and CDR2 (germline): SGDLS, YYNGEE. V shed 4 bases, J shed 3 bases, and the junction held 6 bases outside the gene matches. This CDR3 has 14 residues. The CDR3 reads CASSPGGDGYEQYF. Here the CDR3 DNA reads TGTGCCAGCAGCCCCGGGGGGGACGGCTACGAGCAGTACTTC.

This clone showed up just a few times. V and J are TRBV20-1 and TRBJ1-1, with 9 bases identical to TRBD1. The CDR3 extends over 14 amino acids. V lost 3 bases, J lost 1 base, and 3 bases stayed unmatched. Germline V gives CDR1 DFQATT, CDR2 SNEGSKA (reference sequence). CDR3 bases: TGCAGTGCTAGTGGACAGGGGAGGAACACTGAAGCTTTCTTT. Protein product: CSASGQGRNTEAFF.

The V call is TRBV18, the J call TRBJ2-1; 14 bases match TRBD2. J lost 2 bases, V lost 3 bases, and 6 bases had no gene match. Germline CDR1 KGHSH, CDR2 LQKENI. The CDR3 runs to 18 residues. The DNA for the CDR3 is TGTGCCAGCTCACCCGGGACTAGCGGGAGCCTGGCCTACAATGAGCAGTTCTTC. This translates into CASSPGTSGSLAYNEQFF.

The sample holds a few counts of this clone. The chain is built from TRBV14 and TRBJ1-1; D is ambiguous. Germline loops: CDR1 SGHDN, CDR2 FVKESK. The ends were cut back, 2 bases at V and 1 base at J, with 5 bases in the middle. The CDR3 has 13 residues. In DNA form, the CDR3 reads TGTGCCAGCAGCCAAACAGCGAACACTGAAGCTTTCTTT. Amino acids: CASSQTANTEAFF.

The chain is built from TRBV7-9 and TRBJ2-5; 9 bases match TRBD1. This CDR3 has 14 residues. In germline, CDR1 is SEHNR, CDR2 FQNEAQ (reference sequence). Trimming cost V 5 bases and J 4 bases; bases outside gene matches: 5. CDR3: CASSPGQGRETQYF. The DNA for the CDR3 is TGTGCCAGCAGCCCAGGACAGGGGCGAGAGACCCAGTACTTC.

The chain recombines TRBV4-2 with TRBJ1-2; perhaps TRBD1 as D (5 bases). V was trimmed by 1 base and J by 3 bases, leaving 15 bases between them. The CDR3 contains 16 residues. Germline V gives CDR1 LGHNA, CDR2 YNFKEQ. Here the CDR3 reads CASSQVEAAGHYGYTF. In DNA form, the CDR3 reads TGTGCCAGCAGCCAAGTCGAGGCGGCAGGGCACTATGGCTACACCTTC.

The chain carries TRBV5-5 and TRBJ2-7; TRBD2 aligns across 7 bases. This CDR3 is built from 12 residues. Germline V CDR1 and CDR2: SGHKS, YYEKEE (reference sequence). V trimming: 4 bases; J trimming: 4 bases; junction bases outside the gene matches: 2. The CDR3 DNA follows: TGTGCCAGCAGCGGGAGGGGTTACGAGCAGTACTTC. Translated, it gives CASSGRGYEQYF. Full variable domain (outside the CDR3, taken from reference TRBV5-5 and TRBJ2-7): DAGVTQSPTHLIKTRGQQVTLRCSPISGHKSVSWYQQVLGQGPQFIFQYYEKEERGRGNFPDRFSARQFPNYSSELNVNALLLGDSALYLCASSGRGYEQYFGPGTRLTVT.

The chain recombines TRBV12-3 or TRBV12-4 with TRBJ1-1; maybe TRBD1 (5 bases). The ends were cut back, 6 bases at V and 8 bases at J, with 7 bases in the middle. The length of the CDR3 is 10 residues. In nucleotides, the CDR3 is TGTGCCAGCAGGGGGGGAGAAGCTTTCTTT. Translation: CASRGGEAFF.

This chain uses TRBV12-2 with TRBJ2-1; the DNA was not used to check the table's D call, TRBD2. TRBV12-2 is described as a pseudogene. The length of the CDR3 is 14 residues. The CDR3 region has the DNA TGTGCAAGTCGCTTGACGGGAGCGGGCAATGAGCAGTTCTTC. Its translation is CASRLTGAGNEQFF.

The J gene is TRBJ2-7, the V gene TRBV6-5; TRBD2 aligns across 8 bases. V lost 3 bases and J lost 2; bases outside the gene matches: 6. The CDR3 contains 15 residues. The germline CDR1 and CDR2 sequences are MNHEY and SVGAGI. This chain's CDR3 is CASSYGGGRAYEQYF. The CDR3 DNA is TGTGCCAGCAGTTATGGCGGGGGGCGGGCCTACGAGCAGTACTTC.